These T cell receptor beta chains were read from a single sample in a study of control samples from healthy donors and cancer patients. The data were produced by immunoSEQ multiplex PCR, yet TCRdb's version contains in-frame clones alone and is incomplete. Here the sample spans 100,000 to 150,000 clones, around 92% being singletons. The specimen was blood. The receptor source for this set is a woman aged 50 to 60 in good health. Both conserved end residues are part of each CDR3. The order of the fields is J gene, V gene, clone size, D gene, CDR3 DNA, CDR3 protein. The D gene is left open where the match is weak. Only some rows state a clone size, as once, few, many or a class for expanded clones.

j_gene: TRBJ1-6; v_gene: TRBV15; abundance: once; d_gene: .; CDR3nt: TGTGCCACCAGCAGAGTGGGAAACTATAATTCACCCCTCCACTTT; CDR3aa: CATSRVGNYNSPLHF
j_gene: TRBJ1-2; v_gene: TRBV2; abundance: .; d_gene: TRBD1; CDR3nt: TGTGCCAGCAGTGGGGACAGGGGGGACTATGGCTACACCTTC; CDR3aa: CASSGDRGDYGYTF
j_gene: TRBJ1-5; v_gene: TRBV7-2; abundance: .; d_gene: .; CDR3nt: TGTGCCAGCAGCTTAGACACTCAGCCCCAGCATTTT; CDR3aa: CASSLDTQPQHF
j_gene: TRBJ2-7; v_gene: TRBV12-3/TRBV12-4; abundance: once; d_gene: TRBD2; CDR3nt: TGTGCCGTCAAGCGGGGAGGGTTCTACGAGCAGTACTTC; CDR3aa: CAVKRGGFYEQYF
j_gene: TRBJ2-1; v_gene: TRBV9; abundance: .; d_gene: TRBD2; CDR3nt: TGTGCCAGCAGCGCTGAAGGGACTAGCGGGACCCCCCTGGGCAATGAGCAGTTCTTC; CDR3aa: CASSAEGTSGTPLGNEQFF
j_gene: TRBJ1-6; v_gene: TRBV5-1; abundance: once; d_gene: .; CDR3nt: TGCGCCAGCAGCTTTGGAGGAAGCTCCTATAATTCACCCCTCCACTTT; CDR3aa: CASSFGGSSYNSPLHF
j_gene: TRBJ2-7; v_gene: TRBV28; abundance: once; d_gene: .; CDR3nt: TGTGCCAGCTTCGGGTGGAACTACGAGCAGTACTTC; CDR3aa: CASFGWNYEQYF
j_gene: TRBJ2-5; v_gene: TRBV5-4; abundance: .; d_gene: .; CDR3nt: TGTGCCAGCAGCCCGGGGAGAGATCAAGAGACCCAGTACTTC; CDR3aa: CASSPGRDQETQYF
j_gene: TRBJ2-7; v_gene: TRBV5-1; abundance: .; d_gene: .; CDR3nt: TGCGCCAGCACTTTGGCGGGCGGAGACTACGAGCAGTACTTC; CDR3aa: CASTLAGGDYEQYF
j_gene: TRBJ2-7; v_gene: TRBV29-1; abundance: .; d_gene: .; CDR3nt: TGCAGCGGAGGTCCATACGAGCAGTACTTC; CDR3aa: CSGGPYEQYF
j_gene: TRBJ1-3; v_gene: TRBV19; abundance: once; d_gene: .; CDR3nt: TGTGCCAGTAGTCCGCACACAGGGCCCGCTGGAAACACCATATATTTT; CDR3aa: CASSPHTGPAGNTIYF
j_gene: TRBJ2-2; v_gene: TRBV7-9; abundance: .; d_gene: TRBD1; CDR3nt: TGTGCCGGCAGCTTTACCCAGGGGGCCTTGCTCACCGGGGAGCTGTTTTTT; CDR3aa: CAGSFTQGALLTGELFF
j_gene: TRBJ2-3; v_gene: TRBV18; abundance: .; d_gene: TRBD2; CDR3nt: TGTGCCAGCTCACCGGCTAGCGGCCACACTAGCACAGATACGCAGTATTTT; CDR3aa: CASSPASGHTSTDTQYF
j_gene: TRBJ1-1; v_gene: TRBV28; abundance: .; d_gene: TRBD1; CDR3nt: TGTGCCAGCAGTTTAATCCAGGGGGCAATGAAAACTGAAGCTTTCTTT; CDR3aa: CASSLIQGAMKTEAFF
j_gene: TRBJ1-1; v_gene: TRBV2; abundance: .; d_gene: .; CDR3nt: TGTGCCAGCAGTCTAGGCGGGGTCTTGAACACTGAAGCTTTCTTT; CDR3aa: CASSLGGVLNTEAFF
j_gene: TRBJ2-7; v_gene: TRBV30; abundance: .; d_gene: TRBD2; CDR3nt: TGTGCCTTCACCCCTGGACTAGCCTACGAGCAGTACTTC; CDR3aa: CAFTPGLAYEQYF
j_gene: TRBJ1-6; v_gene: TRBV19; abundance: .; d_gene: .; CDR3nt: TGTGCCAGCCAGGACAGACCGACCAATAATTCACCCCTCCACTTT; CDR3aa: CASQDRPTNNSPLHF
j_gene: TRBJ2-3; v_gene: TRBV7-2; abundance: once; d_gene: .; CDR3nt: TGTGCCAGCAGCCTGGATATAGGTACGCAGTATTTT; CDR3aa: CASSLDIGTQYF
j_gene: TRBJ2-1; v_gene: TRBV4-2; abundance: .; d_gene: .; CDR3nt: TGTGCCAGCAGCCAAGAACAGGGACGTGGCTATGAGCAGTTCTTC; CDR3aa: CASSQEQGRGYEQFF
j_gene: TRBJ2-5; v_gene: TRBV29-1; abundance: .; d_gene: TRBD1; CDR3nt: TGCAGCGTTGAAGATACCCGGACAGGGGTTGGGACCCAGTACTTC; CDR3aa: CSVEDTRTGVGTQYF
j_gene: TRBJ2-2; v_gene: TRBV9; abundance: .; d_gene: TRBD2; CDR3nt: TGTGCCAGCAGCAAAAGCGGGATGACCACCGGGGAGCTGTTTTTT; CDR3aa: CASSKSGMTTGELFF
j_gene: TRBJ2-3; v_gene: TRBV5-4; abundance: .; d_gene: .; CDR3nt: TGTGCCAGCAGCCCCCCCGAAATGATCACAGATACGCAGTATTTT; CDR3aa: CASSPPEMITDTQYF
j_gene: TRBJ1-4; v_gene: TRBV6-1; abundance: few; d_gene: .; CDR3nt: TGTGCCAGCAGTGAATTCTTTGCAACTAATGAAAAACTGTTTTTT; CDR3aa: CASSEFFATNEKLFF
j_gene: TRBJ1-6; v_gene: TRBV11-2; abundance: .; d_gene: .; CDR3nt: TGTGCCAGCAGCCCGACGGAGGGAGGCTCACCCCTCCACTTT; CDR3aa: CASSPTEGGSPLHF
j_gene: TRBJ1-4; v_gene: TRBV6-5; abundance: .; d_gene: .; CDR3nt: TGTGCCAGCAGTTCCGGGGGAACTAATGAAAAACTGTTTTTT; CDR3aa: CASSSGGTNEKLFF
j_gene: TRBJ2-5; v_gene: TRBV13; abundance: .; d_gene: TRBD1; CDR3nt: TGTGCCAGCAGCTTAGGGTCGGACAGGAGAGGAGAGACCCAGTACTTC; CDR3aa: CASSLGSDRRGETQYF
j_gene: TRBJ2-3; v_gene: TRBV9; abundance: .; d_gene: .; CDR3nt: TGTGCCAGCAGCGTAGGGAGCGAGGGGGGCACAGATACGCAGTATTTT; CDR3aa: CASSVGSEGGTDTQYF
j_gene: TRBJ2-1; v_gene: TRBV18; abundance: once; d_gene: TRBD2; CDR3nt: TGTGCCAGCTCACCAAGGGCGGGAGAGTTTAATGAGCAGTTCTTC; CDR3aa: CASSPRAGEFNEQFF
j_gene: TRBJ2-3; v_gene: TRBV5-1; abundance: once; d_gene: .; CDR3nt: TGCGCCAGCAGCGATACGAGCACAGATACGCAGTATTTT; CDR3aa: CASSDTSTDTQYF
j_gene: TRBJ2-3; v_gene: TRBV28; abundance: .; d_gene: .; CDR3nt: TGTGCCAGCAGTTTCACCAATGGACAGTCAGATACGCAGTATTTT; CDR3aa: CASSFTNGQSDTQYF
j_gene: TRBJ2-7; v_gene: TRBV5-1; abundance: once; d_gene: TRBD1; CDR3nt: TGCGCCAGCAGCTTGGATAGGGGGCGGGACGAGCAGTACTTC; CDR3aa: CASSLDRGRDEQYF
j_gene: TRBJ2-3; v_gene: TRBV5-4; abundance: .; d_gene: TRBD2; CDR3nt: TGTGCCAGCAGCGCCGTCGGGAGGGCCGCAGATACGCAGTATTTT; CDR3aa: CASSAVGRAADTQYF
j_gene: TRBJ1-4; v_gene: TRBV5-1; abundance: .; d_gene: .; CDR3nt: TGCGCCAGCAGCTCCTCGGCGGGCGAAAAACTGTTTTTT; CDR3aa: CASSSSAGEKLFF
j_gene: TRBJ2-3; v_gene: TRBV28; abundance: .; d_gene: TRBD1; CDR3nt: TGTGCCAGCAGCCAAACACAGGGGCGGACAGATACGCAGTATTTT; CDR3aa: CASSQTQGRTDTQYF
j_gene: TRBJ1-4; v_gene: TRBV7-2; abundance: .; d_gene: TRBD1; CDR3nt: TGTGCCAGCAGCCCGACAGGGTGGGAAAAACTGTTTTTT; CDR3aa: CASSPTGWEKLFF
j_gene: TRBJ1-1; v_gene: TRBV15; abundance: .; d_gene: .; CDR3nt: TGTGCCACCAGCAGACCACCTACTGGGAACACTGAAGCTTTCTTT; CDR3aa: CATSRPPTGNTEAFF
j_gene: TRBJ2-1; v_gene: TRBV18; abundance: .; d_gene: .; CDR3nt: TGTGCCACCTCCGGGGACTCTGAATACAAGGAGCAGTTCTTC; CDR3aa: CATSGDSEYKEQFF
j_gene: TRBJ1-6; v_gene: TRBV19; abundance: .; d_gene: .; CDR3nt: TGTGCCAGTAGTACCGGATTCGGGTCACCCCTCCACTTT; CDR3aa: CASSTGFGSPLHF
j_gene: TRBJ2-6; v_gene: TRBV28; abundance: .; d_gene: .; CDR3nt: TGTGCCAGCAGTTTAGAACTAAAAACCGACTCTGGGGCCAACGTCCTGACTTTC; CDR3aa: CASSLELKTDSGANVLTF
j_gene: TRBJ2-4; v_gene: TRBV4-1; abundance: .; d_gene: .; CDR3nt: TGCGCCAGCAGCCAAGAGTCAGGACTGTACTTC; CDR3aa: CASSQESGLYF
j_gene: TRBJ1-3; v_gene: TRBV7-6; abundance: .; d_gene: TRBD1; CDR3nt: TGTGCCAGCAGCTTAGCGCGGTTAGCAGGGGGCTCTGGAAACACCATATATTTT; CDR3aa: CASSLARLAGGSGNTIYF
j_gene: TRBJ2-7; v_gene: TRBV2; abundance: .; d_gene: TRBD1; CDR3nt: TGTGCCAGCACCGGACAGGGAAAATACGAGCAGTACTTC; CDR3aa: CASTGQGKYEQYF
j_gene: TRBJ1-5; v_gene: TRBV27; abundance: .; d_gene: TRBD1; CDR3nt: TGTGCCAGCAGCAGACAGGGTGGTCAGCCCCAGCATTTT; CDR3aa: CASSRQGGQPQHF
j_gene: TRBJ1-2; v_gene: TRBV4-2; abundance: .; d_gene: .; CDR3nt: TGTGCCAGCAGCCAAGAAGGGTGGGGTAATCTTAACTATGGCTACACCTTC; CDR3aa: CASSQEGWGNLNYGYTF
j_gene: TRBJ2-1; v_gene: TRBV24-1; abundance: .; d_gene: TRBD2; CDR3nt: TGTGCCACCAGCGGGACCACTAGCGGAAGCTCCTACAATGAGCAGTTCTTC; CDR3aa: CATSGTTSGSSYNEQFF
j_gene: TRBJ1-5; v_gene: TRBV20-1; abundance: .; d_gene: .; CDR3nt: TGCAGTGCTAGTCGACAGGAACGGAGTCAGCCCCAGCATTTT; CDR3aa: CSASRQERSQPQHF
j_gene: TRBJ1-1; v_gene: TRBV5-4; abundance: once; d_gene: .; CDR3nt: TGTGCCAGCAGCTTGATCGGGACCCAGAACACTGAAGCTTTCTTT; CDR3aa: CASSLIGTQNTEAFF
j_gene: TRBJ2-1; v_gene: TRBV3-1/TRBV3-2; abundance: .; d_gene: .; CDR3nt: TGTGCCAGCAGCCCAGGGCCGACGCCCTCCAATGAGCAGTTCTTC; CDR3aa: CASSPGPTPSNEQFF
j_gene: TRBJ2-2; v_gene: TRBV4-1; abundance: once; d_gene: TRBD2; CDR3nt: TGCGCCAGCAGCCAAGGGTATGGGGTAGCGGGAGACACCGGGGAGCTGTTTTTT; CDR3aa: CASSQGYGVAGDTGELFF